This record concerns one T cell receptor (beta chain) sequence. The antigen is undetermined. This sample was taken from a study of a mutant IDH1 vaccine in newly diagnosed glioma. About the study: First vaccine doses came 4-6 weeks after radiotherapy alone, or with temozolomide cycles. The study's findings and limits: Pseudoprogression appears to have had no connection to changes in top peripheral T cell clonotypes. Among all patients, vaccine-induced immune responses occurred in approximately 93%.

Sequenced by immunoSEQ multiplex PCR; TCRdb stores in-frame clones only, minus some. The sample carries over 35,000 clones, less than 85% recorded once. Sample time point: week 23, last vaccination. The vaccine gave 300 ug of a 20-mer mutant IDH1 peptide subcutaneously per dose. Trimming cost V 2 bases and J 0 bases, with 10 bases left between them. The CDR3 spans 15 residues. Germline V gene data show CDR1 as SGHDT and CDR2 as YYEEEE. This TCR derives from a woman aged 18 to 35 with glioma. Some clones in this sample may be carry-over from other donors' samples. The J gene is TRBJ2-3, the V gene TRBV5-6; D not certain. The sample here was PBMCs, taken from a glioma patient whose treatment included an IDH1 peptide vaccine. The CDR3 coding sequence is TGTGCCAGCAGCTTCGGGCCCGCCAGCACAGATACGCAGTATTTT. Translated, it gives CASSFGPASTDTQYF. Looking up the rest from reference TRBV5-6 and TRBJ2-3 gives the full variable domain: DAGVTQSPTHLIKTRGQQVTLRCSPKSGHDTVSWYQQALGQGPQFIFQYYEEEERQRGNFPDRFSGHQFPNYSSELNVNALLLGDSALYLCASSFGPASTDTQYFGPGTRLTVL.